This entry features one T cell receptor beta chain sequence. No antigen is known for it. Sequencing was performed with immunoSEQ multiplex PCR; in TCRdb, only in-frame clones are kept and a portion is missing. This sample has 130,000 to 150,000 clones, with 80% to 90% found just once. The entry originates in a study of T cell responses to AZD1222 COVID-19 vaccine. Turning to the study itself: Second-dose intervals of approximately 4 or approximately 12 weeks were pooled.

Study-level points and caveats: Clonal diversity may have been underestimated, and the donors were mostly white British, with more females than males. CD4 TCRs linked to vaccination spanned spike, dominating at 160-218 and 743-854. Once two AZD1222 doses were given, Spike-specific TCR breadth and depth went up.

Trimming took 6 bases from V and 6 from J, leaving 14 bases between them. Germline V CDR1 and CDR2: MGHDK, SYGVNS. The CDR3 extends over 13 amino acids. The source is an adult in good health. The sequenced sample was peripheral blood, obtained on day 0 of AZD1222 vaccination. The chain carries TRBV25-1 and TRBJ1-1; D unresolved. The CDR3 reads CASSEVGYSEAFF. The CDR3 DNA is TGTGCCAGCAGCGAGGTGGGGTACTCTGAAGCTTTCTTT.